This TCR beta chain stems from a study of response to subunit inactivated influenza vaccine. General study points: Researchers suggested that each seasonal influenza vaccination recruits few new T cells.

Looked up from germline, CDR1 is SQVTM and CDR2 is ANQGSEA. With V trimmed by 4 bases and J by 0 bases, 10 bases remained unmatched. The CDR3 has 17 residues. One entry per CDR3 protein results from TCRdb running MiXCR on the RT-PCR reads. The sample has about 570,000 distinct CDR3 sequences; about 11% are singletons. This clonotype has at least ten counts. Its antigen remains unknown. These data were likewise used in another study, on T cells expressing NK-cell markers. This second study says: 5'RACE template switching built TCR beta cDNA with unique molecular identifiers. One of eight sequenced donors was HCMV-seronegative; the other seven were seropositive. Top CD8+ clonotypes included the dominant CD3+CD56+NKG2C+ clonotypes in a handful of donors. In several donors, dominant clonotypes made up about 25-60.1% of CD3+CD56-NKG2C+ cells.

This TCR was sampled from a man aged 45 to 65 who received an inactivated influenza vaccine. The sample here was PBMCs from blood, taken on the day of vaccination. This sequence joins TRBV29-1 and TRBJ2-1; 9 bases are a match to TRBD2. The CDR3 loop reads CSVGGLASRSSYNEQFF. CDR3 bases: TGCAGCGTTGGGGGACTAGCTTCAAGGAGCTCCTACAATGAGCAGTTCTTC.